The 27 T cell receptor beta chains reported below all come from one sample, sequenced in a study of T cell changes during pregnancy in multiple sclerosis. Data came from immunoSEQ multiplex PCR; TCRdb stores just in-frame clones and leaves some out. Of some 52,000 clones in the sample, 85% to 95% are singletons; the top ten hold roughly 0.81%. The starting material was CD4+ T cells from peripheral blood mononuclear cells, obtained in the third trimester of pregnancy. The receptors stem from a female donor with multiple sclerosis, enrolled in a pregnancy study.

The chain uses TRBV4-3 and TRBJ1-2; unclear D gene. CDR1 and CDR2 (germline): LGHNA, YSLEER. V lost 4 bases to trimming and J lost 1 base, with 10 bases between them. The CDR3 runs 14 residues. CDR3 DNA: TGCGCCAGCAGCCCGACGCGAGGTAACTATGGCTACACCTTC. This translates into CASSPTRGNYGYTF.

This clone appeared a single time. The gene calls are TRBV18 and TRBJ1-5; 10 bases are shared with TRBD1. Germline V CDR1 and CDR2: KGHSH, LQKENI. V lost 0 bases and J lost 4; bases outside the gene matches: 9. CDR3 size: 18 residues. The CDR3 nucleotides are TGTGCCAGCTCACCACCTTCGACAGGGGGCTTAGCAAATCAGCCCCAGCATTTT. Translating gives CASSPPSTGGLANQPQHF.

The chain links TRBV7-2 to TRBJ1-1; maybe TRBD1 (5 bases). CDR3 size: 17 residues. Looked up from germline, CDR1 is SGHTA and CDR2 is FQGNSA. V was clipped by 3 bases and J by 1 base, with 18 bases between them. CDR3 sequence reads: CASSFPLRGRGNTEAFF. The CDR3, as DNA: TGTGCCAGCAGCTTTCCCCTAAGGGGAAGGGGGAACACTGAAGCTTTCTTT. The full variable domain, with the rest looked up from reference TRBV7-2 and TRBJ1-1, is GAGVSQSPSNKVTEKGKDVELRCDPISGHTALYWYRQSLGQGLEFLIYFQGNSAPDKSGLPSDRFSAERTGGSVSTLTIQRTQQEDSAVYLCASSFPLRGRGNTEAFFGQGTRLTVV.

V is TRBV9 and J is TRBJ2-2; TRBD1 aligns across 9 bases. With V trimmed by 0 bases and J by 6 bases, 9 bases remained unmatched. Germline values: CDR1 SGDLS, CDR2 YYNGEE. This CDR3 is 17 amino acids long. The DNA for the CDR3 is TGTGCCAGCAGCGTAGGCGGAGCACAGGGGGCTTCCGGGGAGCTGTTTTTT. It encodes CASSVGGAQGASGELFF. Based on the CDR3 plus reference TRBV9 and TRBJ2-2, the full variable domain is DSGVTQTPKHLITATGQRVTLRCSPRSGDLSVYWYQQSLDQGLQFLIQYYNGEERAKGNILERFSAQQFPDLHSELNLSSLELGDSALYFCASSVGGAQGASGELFFGEGSRLTVL.

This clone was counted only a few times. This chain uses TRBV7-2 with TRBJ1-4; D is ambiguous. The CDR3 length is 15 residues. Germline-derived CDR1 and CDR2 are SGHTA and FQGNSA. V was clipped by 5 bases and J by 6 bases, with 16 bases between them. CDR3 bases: TGTGCCAGCAGCGAAGAACCGGGAACCCATGAAAAACTGTTTTTT. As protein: CASSEEPGTHEKLFF. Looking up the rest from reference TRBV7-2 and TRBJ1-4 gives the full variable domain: GAGVSQSPSNKVTEKGKDVELRCDPISGHTALYWYRQSLGQGLEFLIYFQGNSAPDKSGLPSDRFSAERTGGSVSTLTIQRTQQEDSAVYLCASSEEPGTHEKLFFGSGTQLSVL.

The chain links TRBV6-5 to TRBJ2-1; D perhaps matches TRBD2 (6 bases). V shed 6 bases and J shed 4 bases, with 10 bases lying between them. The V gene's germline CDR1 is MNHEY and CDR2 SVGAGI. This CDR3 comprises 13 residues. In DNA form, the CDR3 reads TGTGCCAGCAGGGAGACTAGGTACAATGAGCAGTTCTTC. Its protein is CASRETRYNEQFF.

Here the CDR3 DNA reads TGTGCCAGCAGCTTAGATGCCGCGACCTACGAGCAGTACTTC. Its protein is CASSLDAATYEQYF. This chain links TRBV7-2 with TRBJ2-7, with D hard to call. The CDR3 totals 14 residues. CDR1 is SGHTA, CDR2 FQGNSA, per germline. The V and J ends lost 1 base and 2 bases respectively, with 9 bases between them.

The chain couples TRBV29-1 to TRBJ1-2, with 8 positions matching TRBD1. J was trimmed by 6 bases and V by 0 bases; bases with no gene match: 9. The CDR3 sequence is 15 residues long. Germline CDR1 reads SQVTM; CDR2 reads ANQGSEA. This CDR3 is CSVEDPWTGMDGYTF. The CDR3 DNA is TGCAGCGTTGAAGATCCCTGGACAGGGATGGATGGCTACACCTTC.

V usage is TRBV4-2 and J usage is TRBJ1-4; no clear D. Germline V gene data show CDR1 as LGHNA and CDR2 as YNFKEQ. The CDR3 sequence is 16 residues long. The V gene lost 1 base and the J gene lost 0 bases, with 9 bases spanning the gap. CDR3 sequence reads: CASSQGQTPTNEKLFF. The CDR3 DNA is TGTGCCAGCAGCCAAGGGCAGACTCCAACTAATGAAAAACTGTTTTTT.

As DNA, the CDR3 is TGTGCCAGCTCACCCTCGGCCCACCGGGGGACCTACGAGCAGTACTTC. The encoded protein is CASSPSAHRGTYEQYF. The chain has TRBV18 and TRBJ2-7, with D perhaps matching TRBD2 (6 bases). CDR3 length: 16 residues. The V gene lost 3 bases and the J gene lost 2 bases, with 17 bases spanning the gap. Germline CDR1 and CDR2: KGHSH and LQKENI.

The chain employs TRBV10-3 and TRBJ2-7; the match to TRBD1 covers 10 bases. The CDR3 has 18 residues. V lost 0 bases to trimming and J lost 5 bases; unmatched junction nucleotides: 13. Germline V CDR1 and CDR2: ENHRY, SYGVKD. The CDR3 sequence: CAISESKGGGTGVHEQYF. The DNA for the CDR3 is TGTGCCATCAGTGAGTCTAAGGGGGGCGGGACAGGGGTCCACGAGCAGTACTTC.

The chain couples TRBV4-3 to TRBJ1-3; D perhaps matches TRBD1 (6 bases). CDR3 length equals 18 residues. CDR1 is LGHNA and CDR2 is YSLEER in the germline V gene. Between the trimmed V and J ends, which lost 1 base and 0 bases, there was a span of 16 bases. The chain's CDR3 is CASSQAYGGQSSGNTIYF. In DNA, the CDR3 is TGCGCCAGCAGCCAAGCGTACGGGGGGCAAAGCTCTGGAAACACCATATATTTT.

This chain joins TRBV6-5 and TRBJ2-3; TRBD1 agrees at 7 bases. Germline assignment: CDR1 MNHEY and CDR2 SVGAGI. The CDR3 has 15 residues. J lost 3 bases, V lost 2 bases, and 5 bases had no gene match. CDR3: CASSYKGARTDTQYF. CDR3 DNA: TGTGCCAGCAGTTACAAGGGGGCGAGGACAGATACGCAGTATTTT.

The DNA of the CDR3 is TGTGCCAGTAGTCTCCACCGAACAGGGGGCACTGAAGCTTTCTTT. Translation gives CASSLHRTGGTEAFF. The rearrangement uses TRBV19 and TRBJ1-1, with 8 bases that match TRBD1. V was pared by 5 bases and J by 4 bases, with 9 bases of the junction left unmatched. The CDR3 loop spans 15 amino acids. Germline values: CDR1 LNHDA, CDR2 SQIVND (reference sequence).

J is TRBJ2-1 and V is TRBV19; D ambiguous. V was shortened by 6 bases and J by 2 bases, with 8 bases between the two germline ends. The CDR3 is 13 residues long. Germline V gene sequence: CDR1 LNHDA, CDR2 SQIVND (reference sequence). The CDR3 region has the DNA TGTGCCAGTAGCCCGCGAACCTACAATGAGCAGTTCTTC. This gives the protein CASSPRTYNEQFF.

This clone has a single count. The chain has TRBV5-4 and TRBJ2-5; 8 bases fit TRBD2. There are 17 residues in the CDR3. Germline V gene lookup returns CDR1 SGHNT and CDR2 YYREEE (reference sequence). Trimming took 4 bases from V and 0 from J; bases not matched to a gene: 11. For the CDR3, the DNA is TGTGCCAGCAGCGTAAGAGGCGGCGGGGGGTACCAAGAGACCCAGTACTTC. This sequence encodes CASSVRGGGGYQETQYF.

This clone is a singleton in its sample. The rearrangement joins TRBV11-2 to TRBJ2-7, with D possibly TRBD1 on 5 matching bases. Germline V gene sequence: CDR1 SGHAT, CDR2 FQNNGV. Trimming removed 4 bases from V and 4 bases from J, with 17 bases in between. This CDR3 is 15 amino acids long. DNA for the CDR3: TGTGCCAGCAGCTCCCCGAACCAGGGTCGGTACGAGCAGTACTTC. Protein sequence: CASSSPNQGRYEQYF.

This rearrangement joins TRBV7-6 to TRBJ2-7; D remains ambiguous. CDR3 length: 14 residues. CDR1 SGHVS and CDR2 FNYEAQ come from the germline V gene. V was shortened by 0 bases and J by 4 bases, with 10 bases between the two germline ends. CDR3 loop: CASSLAGSVYEQYF. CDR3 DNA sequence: TGTGCCAGCAGCTTAGCGGGCAGTGTGTACGAGCAGTACTTC.

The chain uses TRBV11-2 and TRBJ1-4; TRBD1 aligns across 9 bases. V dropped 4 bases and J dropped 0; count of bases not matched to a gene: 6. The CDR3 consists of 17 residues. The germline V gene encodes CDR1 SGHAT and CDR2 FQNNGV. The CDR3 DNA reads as TGTGCCAGCAGCTCCGGGACAGGGAAGGCAACTAATGAAAAACTGTTTTTT. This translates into CASSSGTGKATNEKLFF.

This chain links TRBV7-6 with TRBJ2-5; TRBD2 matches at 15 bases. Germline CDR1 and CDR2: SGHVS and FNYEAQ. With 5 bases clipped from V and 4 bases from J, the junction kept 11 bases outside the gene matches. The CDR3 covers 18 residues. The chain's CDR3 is CASSARAPGLAGGETQYF. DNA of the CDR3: TGTGCCAGCAGCGCGAGGGCCCCGGGACTAGCGGGGGGAGAGACCCAGTACTTC.

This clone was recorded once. The CDR3 sequence is CASSSQGAREKLFF. CDR3 nucleotides: TGTGCCAGCAGCTCCCAGGGGGCAAGGGAAAAACTGTTTTTT. The chain recombines TRBV5-6 with TRBJ1-4; 8 positions match TRBD1. The CDR3 totals 14 residues. The germline CDR1 and CDR2 sequences are SGHDT and YYEEEE. With 3 bases clipped from V and 8 bases from J, the junction kept 6 bases outside the gene matches.

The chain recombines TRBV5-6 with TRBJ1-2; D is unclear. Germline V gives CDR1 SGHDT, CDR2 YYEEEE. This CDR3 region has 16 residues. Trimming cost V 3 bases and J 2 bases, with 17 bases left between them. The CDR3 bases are TGTGCCAGCAGCTCTCCGATGCGGGTTTGGAACTATGGCTACACCTTC. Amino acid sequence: CASSSPMRVWNYGYTF.

CDR3 loop: CASSPVGGAGTGELFF. The DNA of the CDR3 is TGTGCCAGCAGCCCAGTTGGGGGGGCAGGCACCGGGGAGCTGTTTTTT. J is TRBJ2-2 and V is TRBV5-4; possibly TRBD2 for D (7 bases). V was pared by 4 bases and J by 4 bases, with 17 bases between. CDR1 is SGHNT, CDR2 YYREEE, per germline (reference sequence). The length of the CDR3 is 16 residues. Full variable domain (rest looked up from reference TRBV5-4 and TRBJ2-2): ETGVTQSPTHLIKTRGQQVTLRCSSQSGHNTVSWYQQALGQGPQFIFQYYREEENGRGNFPPRFSGLQFPNYSSELNVNALELDDSALYLCASSPVGGAGTGELFFGEGSRLTVL.

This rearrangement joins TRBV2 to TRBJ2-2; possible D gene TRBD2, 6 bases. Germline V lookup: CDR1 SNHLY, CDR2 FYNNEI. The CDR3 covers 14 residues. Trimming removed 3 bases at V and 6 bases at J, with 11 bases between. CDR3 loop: CASSDLGGAGELFF. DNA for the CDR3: TGTGCCAGCAGTGACCTCGGCGGGGCCGGGGAGCTGTTTTTT.

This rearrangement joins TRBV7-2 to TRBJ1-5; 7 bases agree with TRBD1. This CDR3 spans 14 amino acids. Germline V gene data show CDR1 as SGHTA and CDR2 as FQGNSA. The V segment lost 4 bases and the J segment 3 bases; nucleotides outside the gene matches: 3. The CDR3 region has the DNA TGTGCCAGCAGCTGGACAGGACCCAATCAGCCCCAGCATTTT. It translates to CASSWTGPNQPQHF.

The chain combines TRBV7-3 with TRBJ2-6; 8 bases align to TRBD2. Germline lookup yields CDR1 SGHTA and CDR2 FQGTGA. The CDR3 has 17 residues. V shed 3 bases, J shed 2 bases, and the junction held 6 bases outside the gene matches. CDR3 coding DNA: TGTGCCAGCAGCTTGGTCCCGCGGGGGGCTGGGGCCAACGTCCTGACTTTC. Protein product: CASSLVPRGAGANVLTF.

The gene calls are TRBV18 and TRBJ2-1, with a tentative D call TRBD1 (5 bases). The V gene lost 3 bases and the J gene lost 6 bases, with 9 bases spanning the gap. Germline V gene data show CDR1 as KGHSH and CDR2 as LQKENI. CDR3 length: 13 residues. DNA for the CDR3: TGTGCCAGCTCACCCGACAGACTCAATGAGCAGTTCTTC. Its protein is CASSPDRLNEQFF.